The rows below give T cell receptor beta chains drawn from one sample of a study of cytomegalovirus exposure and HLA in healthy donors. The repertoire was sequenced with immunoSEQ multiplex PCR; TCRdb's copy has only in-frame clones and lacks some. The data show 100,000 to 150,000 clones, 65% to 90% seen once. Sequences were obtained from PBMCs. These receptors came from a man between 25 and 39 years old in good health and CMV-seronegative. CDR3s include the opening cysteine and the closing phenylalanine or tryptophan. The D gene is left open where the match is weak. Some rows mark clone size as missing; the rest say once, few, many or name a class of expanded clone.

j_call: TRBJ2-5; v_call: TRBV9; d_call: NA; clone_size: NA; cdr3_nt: TGTGCCAGCAGCGTAGGTCAATCCCCAGGGCAAGAGACCCAGTACTTC; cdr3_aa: CASSVGQSPGQETQYF
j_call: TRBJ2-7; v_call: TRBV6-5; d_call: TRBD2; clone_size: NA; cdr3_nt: TGTGCCAGCAGAAGGACTAGCGGGGGCTCCTACGAGCAGTACTTC; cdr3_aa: CASRRTSGGSYEQYF
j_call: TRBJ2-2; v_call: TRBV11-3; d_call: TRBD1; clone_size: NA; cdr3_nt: TGTGCCAGCAGCCGATACCAGGGGGCGGCGGACACCGGGGAGCTGTTTTTT; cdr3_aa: CASSRYQGAADTGELFF
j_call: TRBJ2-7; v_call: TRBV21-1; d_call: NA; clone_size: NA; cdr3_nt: TGTGCCAGCAGCAAAAGACAGGGGGCAGGCTACGAGCAGTACTTC; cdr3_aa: CASSKRQGAGYEQYF
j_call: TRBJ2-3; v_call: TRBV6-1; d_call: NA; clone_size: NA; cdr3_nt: TGTGCCAGCAGTGACGGGACATCTTCCACAGATACGCAGTATTTT; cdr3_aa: CASSDGTSSTDTQYF
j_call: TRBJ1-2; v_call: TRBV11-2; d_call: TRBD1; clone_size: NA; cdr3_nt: TGTGCCAGCACTACAGGGGGTAACTATGGCTACACCTTC; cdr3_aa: CASTTGGNYGYTF
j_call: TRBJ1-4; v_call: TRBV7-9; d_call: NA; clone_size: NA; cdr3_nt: TGTGCCAGCAGCTCGCAGGGAGGTTTAGAACTGTTTTTT; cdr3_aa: CASSSQGGLELFF
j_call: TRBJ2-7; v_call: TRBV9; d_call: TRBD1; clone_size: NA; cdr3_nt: TGTGCCAGCAGCGCCTCCGGGACAGGGGCCTACGAGCAGTACTTC; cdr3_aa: CASSASGTGAYEQYF
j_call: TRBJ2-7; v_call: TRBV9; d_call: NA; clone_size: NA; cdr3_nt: TGTGCCAGCAGCGTAGAGGGGGATGGATACTACGAGCAGTACTTC; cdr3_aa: CASSVEGDGYYEQYF
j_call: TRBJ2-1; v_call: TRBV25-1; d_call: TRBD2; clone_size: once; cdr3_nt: TGTGCCAGCAGATACAGCGGGGGGGGTGAGCAGTTCTTC; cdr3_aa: CASRYSGGGEQFF
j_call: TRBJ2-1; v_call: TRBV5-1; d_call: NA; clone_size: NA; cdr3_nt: TGCGCCAGCAGCTTGGACAACCCCTCCTACAATGAGCAGTTCTTC; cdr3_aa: CASSLDNPSYNEQFF
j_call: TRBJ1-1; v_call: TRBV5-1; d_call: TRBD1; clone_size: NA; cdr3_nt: TGCGCCAGCAGCTTCGAAGTGGACAGGGGGCTTACTGAAGCTTTCTTT; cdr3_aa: CASSFEVDRGLTEAFF
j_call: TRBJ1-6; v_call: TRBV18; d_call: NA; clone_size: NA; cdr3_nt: TGTGCCAGCTCACCACTGGGCTCTAATTCACCCCTCCACTTT; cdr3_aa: CASSPLGSNSPLHF
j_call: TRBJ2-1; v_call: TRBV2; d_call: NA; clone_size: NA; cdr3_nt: TGTGCCAGCTGGGGGGATTCTTCCTACAATGAGCAGTTCTTC; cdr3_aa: CASWGDSSYNEQFF
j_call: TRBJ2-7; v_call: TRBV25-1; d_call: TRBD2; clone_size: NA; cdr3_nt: TGTGCCAGCAGTGCTAGCGGGGGGGGAGGGCGCGAGCAGTACTTC; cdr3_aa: CASSASGGGGREQYF
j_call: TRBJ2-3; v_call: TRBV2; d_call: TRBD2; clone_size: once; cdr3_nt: TGTGCCAGCAGCCTGGGACTAGCGGGGGCAGATACGCAGTATTTT; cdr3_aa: CASSLGLAGADTQYF
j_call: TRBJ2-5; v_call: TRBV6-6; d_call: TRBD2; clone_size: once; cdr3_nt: TGTGCCAGCAGGATGTGGACTAGCGGGGGAAGGGAGACCCAGTACTTC; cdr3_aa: CASRMWTSGGRETQYF
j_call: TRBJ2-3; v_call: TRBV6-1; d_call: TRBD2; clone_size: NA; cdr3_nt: TGTGCCAGCAGTGAATCAAGCGGGGGGGCCGGAGGCACAGATACGCAGTATTTT; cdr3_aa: CASSESSGGAGGTDTQYF
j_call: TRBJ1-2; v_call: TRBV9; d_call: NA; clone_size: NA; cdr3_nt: TGTGCCAGCAGCGTAGCACAGGGCGGCTACACCTTC; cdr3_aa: CASSVAQGGYTF
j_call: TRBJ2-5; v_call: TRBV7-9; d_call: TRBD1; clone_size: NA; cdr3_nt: TGTTCCAGCAGGCTGGGGACAGGGGGTCGACTAGAGGAGACCCAGTACTTC; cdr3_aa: CSSRLGTGGRLEETQYF
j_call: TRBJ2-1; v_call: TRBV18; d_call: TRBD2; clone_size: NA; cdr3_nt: TGTGCCAGCTCACCCGGACTAGCGGAACTCAATGAGCAGTTCTTC; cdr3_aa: CASSPGLAELNEQFF
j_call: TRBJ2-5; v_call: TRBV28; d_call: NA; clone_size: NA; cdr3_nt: TGTGCCAGCAGTTTAAGGGGTTGGGGACTGCTTATCTTCCAAGAGACCCAGTACTTC; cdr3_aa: CASSLRGWGLLIFQETQYF
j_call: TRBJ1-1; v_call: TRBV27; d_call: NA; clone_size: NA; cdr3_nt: TGTGCCAGCAGGCCCGACACCCCGAACACTGAAGCTTTCTTT; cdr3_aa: CASRPDTPNTEAFF
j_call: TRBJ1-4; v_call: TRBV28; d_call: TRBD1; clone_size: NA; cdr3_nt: TGTGCCAGCAGCTGGACAGGAGGGGATGAAAAACTGTTTTTT; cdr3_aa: CASSWTGGDEKLFF
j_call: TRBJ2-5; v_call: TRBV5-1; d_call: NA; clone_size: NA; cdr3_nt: TGCGCCAGCAGCTTGGCCAGTGACCAAGAGACCCAGTACTTC; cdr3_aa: CASSLASDQETQYF
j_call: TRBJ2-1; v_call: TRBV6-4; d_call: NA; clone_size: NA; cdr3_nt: TGTGCCAGCAGTAGCGGCTCCTACAATGAGCAGTTCTTC; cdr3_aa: CASSSGSYNEQFF
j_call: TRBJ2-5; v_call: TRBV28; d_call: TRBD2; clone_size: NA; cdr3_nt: TGTGCCAGCAGTAGCGGGGGGGCCGGGGAGACCCAGTACTTC; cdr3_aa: CASSSGGAGETQYF
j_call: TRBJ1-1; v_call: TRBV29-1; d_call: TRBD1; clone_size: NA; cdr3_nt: TGCAGCGGTAGACAGGGGAACACTGAAGCTTTCTTT; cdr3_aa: CSGRQGNTEAFF
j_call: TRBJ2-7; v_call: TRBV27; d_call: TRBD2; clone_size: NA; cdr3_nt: TGTGCCAGCAGTTTATCGATACCTAGCGGGGTCGACGAGCAGTACTTC; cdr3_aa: CASSLSIPSGVDEQYF
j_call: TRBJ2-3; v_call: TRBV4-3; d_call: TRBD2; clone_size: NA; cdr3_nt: TGCGCCAGCAGCCAAGAAGGTTGGGCGGGGGGGCCCTTAACGCAGTATTTT; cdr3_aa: CASSQEGWAGGPLTQYF
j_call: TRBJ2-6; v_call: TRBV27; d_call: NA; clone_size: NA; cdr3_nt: TGCGCCACTGCCCCCTCGGGCTCTGGGGCCAACGTCCTGACTTTC; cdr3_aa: CATAPSGSGANVLTF
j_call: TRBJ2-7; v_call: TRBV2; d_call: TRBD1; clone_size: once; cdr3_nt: TGTGCCAGCCCAACAGGGGAGACCTACGAGCAGTACTTC; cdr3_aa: CASPTGETYEQYF
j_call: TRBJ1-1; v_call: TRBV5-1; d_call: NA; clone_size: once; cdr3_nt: TGCGCCAGCAGCCACGACGGGAGTGTCGAAGCTTTCTTT; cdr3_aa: CASSHDGSVEAFF
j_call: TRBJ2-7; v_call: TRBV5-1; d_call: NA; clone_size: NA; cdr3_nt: TGCGCCAGCAGCCCTTATGGGGGCGGCTCCTACGAGCAGTACTTC; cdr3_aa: CASSPYGGGSYEQYF
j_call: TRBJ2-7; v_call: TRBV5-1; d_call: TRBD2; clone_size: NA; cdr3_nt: TGCGCCAGCAGCTCGACTAGCGGGGGCTACGAGCAGTACTTC; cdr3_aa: CASSSTSGGYEQYF
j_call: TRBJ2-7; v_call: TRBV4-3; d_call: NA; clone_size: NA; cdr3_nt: TGCGCCAGCAGCCAAGAGGCCGACAGGTCCTACGAGCAGTACTTC; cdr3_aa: CASSQEADRSYEQYF
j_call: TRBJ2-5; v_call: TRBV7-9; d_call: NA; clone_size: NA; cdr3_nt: TGTGCCAGCAGCTTAGCTTCGGGTCAAGAGACCCAGTACTTC; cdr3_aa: CASSLASGQETQYF
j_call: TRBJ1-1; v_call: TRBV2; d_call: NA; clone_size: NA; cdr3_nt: TGTGCCAGCAGTGAAGGCACCGGGGGAGCTTTCTTT; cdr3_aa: CASSEGTGGAFF
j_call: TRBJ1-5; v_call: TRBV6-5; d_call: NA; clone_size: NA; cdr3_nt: TGTGCCAGCGCTAAAGGGGGTTATCAGCCCCAGCATTTT; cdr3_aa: CASAKGGYQPQHF
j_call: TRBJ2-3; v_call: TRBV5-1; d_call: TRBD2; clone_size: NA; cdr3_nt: TGCGCCAGCAGCTCCCCGAGATCCAGCGGGGGCACAGATACGCAGTATTTT; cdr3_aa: CASSSPRSSGGTDTQYF
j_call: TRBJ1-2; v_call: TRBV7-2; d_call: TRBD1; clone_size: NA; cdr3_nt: TGTGCCAGCAGCCCCCTGGGACAGGGGATCAATGCCTACACCTTC; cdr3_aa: CASSPLGQGINAYTF
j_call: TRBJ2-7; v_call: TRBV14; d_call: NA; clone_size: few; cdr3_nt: TGTGCCAACGGACAGCCAAGACGAGTGGACAGCTCCTACGAGCAGTACTTC; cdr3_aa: CANGQPRRVDSSYEQYF
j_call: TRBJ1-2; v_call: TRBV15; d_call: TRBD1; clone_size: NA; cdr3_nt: TGTGCCACCAGCAGAGGACGGGACAGCGGTTATGGCTACACCTTC; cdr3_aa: CATSRGRDSGYGYTF
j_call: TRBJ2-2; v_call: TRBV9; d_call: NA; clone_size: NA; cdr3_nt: TGTGCCAGCAGCGCCCGTACGAACACCGGGGAGCTGTTTTTT; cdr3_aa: CASSARTNTGELFF
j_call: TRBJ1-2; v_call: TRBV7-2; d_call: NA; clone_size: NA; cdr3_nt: TGTGCCAGCAGCAGGGGGGGGGAGTGGCGGGACTATGGCTACACCTTC; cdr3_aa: CASSRGGEWRDYGYTF
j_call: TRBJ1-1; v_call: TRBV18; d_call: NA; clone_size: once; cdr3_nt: TGTGCCAGCTCACCGACGCACGGGGTGGGGACTGAAGCTTTCTTT; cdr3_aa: CASSPTHGVGTEAFF
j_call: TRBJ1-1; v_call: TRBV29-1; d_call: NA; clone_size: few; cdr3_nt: TGCAGCGTTGAAAGTCAAGGCGGGACTGAAGCTTTCTTT; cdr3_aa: CSVESQGGTEAFF
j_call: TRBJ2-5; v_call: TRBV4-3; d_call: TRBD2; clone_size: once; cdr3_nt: TGCGCCAGCAGTACACTAGCGGGGGGCCGAGGAGAGACCCAGTACTTC; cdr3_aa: CASSTLAGGRGETQYF
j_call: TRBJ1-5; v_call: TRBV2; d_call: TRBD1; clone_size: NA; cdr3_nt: TGTGCCAGCAAGACAGGGACCAATCAGCCCCAGCATTTT; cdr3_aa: CASKTGTNQPQHF
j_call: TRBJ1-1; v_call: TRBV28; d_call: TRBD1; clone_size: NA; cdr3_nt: TGTGCCAGCGAGACAGGGGCGGGAGCTTTCTTT; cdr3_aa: CASETGAGAFF
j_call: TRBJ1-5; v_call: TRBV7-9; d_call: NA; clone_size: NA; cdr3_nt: TGTGCCAGCAGCTCCGACTCAATCAATCAGCCCCAGCATTTT; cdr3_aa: CASSSDSINQPQHF
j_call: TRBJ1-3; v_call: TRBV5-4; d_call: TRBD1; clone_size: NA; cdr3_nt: TGTGCCAGCAGCTTGGGGGGACAGGGGACCCCTGGAAACACCATATATTTT; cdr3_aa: CASSLGGQGTPGNTIYF
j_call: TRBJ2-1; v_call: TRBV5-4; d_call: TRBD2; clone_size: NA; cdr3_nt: TGTGCCAGCAGCTTACCACCTAGCGGGACATACAATGAGCAGTTCTTC; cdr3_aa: CASSLPPSGTYNEQFF
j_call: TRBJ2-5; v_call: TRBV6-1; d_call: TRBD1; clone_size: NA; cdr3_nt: TGTGCCAGCAGGGACAGGGGGAATTACTTC; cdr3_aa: CASRDRGNYF